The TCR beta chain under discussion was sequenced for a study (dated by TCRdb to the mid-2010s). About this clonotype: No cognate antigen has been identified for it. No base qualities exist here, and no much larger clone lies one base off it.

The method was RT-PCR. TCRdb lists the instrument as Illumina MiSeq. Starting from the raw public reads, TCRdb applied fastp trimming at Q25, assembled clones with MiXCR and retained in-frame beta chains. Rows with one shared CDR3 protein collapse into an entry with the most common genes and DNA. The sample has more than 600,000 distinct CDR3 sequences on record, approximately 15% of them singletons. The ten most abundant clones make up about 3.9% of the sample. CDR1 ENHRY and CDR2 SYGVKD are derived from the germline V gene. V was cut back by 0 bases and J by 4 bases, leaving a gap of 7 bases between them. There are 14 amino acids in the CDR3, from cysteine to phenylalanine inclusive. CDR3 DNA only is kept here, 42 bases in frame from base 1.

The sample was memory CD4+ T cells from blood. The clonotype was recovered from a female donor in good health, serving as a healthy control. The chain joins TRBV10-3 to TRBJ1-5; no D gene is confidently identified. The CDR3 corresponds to CAISESTGNQPQHF. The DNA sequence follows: TGTGCCATCAGTGAGTCGACGGGGAATCAGCCCCAGCATTTT.